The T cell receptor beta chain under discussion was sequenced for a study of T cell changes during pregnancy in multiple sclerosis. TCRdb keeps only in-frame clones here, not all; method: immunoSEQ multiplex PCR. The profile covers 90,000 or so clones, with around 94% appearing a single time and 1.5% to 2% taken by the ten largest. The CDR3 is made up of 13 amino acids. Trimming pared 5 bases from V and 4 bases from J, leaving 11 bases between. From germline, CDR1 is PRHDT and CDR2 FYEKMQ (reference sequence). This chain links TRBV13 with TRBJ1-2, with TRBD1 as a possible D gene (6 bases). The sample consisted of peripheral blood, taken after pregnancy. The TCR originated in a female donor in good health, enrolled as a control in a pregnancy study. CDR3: CASSPQGIYGYTF. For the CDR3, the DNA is TGTGCCAGCAGCCCCCAGGGGATCTATGGCTACACCTTC.